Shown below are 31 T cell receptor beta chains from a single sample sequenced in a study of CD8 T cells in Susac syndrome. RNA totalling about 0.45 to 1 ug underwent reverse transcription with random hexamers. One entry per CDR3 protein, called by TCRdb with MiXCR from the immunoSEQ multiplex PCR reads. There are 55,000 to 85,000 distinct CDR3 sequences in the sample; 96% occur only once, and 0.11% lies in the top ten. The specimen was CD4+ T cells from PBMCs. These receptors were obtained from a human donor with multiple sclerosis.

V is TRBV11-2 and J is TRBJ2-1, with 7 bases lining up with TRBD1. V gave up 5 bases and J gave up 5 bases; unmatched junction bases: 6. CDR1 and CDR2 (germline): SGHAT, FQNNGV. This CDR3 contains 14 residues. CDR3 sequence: CASSPGQEHNEQFF. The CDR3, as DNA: TGTGCCAGCAGCCCCGGACAGGAACACAATGAGCAGTTCTTC.

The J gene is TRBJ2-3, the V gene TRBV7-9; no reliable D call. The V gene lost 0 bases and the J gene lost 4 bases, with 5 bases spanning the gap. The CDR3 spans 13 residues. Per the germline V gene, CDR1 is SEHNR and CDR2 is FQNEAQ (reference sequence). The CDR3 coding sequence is TGTGCCAGCAGCTTAGCGAGCCCAGATACGCAGTATTTT. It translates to CASSLASPDTQYF.

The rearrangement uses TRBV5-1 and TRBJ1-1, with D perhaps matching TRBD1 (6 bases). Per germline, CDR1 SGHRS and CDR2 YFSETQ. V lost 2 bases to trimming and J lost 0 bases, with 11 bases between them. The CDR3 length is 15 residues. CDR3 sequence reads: CASSLNQGMNTEAFF. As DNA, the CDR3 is TGCGCCAGCAGCTTAAACCAGGGGATGAACACTGAAGCTTTCTTT. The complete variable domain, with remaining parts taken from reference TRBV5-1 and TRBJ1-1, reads KAGVTQTPRYLIKTRGQQVTLSCSPISGHRSVSWYQQTPGQGLQFLFEYFSETQRNKGNFPGRFSGRQFSNSRSEMNVSTLELGDSALYLCASSLNQGMNTEAFFGQGTRLTVV.

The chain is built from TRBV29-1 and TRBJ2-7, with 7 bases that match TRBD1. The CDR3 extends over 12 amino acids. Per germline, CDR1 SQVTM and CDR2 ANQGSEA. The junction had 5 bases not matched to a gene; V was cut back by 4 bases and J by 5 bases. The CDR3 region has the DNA TGCAGCGTTGTGATAGGGGGCCACGAGCAGTACTTC. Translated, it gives CSVVIGGHEQYF.

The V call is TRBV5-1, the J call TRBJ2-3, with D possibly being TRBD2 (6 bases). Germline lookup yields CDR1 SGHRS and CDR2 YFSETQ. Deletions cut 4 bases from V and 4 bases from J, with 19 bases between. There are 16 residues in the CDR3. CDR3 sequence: CASSRLGAAGPDTQYF. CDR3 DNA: TGCGCCAGCAGCCGCCTTGGGGCCGCGGGGCCAGATACGCAGTATTTT.

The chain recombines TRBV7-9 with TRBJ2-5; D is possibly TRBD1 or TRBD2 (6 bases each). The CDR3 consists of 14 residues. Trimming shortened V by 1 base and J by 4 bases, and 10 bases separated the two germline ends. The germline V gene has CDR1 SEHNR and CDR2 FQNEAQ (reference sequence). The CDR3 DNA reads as TGTGCCAGCAGCTTAGTTCGGGGGCGAGAGACCCAGTACTTC. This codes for CASSLVRGRETQYF.

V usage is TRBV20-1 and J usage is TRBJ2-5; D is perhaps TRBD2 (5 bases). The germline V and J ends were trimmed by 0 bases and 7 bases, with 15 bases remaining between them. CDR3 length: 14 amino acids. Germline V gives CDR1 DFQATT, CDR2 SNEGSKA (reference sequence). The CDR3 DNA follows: TGCAGTGCTAGAGAGTCTAGGTCTCGGGGGACCCAGTACTTC. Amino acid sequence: CSARESRSRGTQYF.

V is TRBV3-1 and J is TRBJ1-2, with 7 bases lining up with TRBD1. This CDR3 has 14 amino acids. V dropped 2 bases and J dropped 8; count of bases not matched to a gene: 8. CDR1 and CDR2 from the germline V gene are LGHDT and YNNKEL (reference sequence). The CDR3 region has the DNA TGTGCCAGCAGCCAACGACAGGGAATTTTCGGCTACACCTTC. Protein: CASSQRQGIFGYTF.

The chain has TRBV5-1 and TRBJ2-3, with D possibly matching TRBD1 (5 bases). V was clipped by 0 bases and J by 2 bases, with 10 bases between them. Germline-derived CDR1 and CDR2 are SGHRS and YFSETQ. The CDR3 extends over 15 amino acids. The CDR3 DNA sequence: TGCGCCAGCAGCTTGGATCCCAGGGTCACAGATACGCAGTATTTT. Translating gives CASSLDPRVTDTQYF.

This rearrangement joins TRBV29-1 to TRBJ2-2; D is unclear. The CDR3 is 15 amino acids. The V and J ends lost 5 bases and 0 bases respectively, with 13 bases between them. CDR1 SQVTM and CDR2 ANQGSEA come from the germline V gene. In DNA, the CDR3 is TGCAGCGTTTCGACAAGCCCCGCGAACACCGGGGAGCTGTTTTTT. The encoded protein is CSVSTSPANTGELFF.

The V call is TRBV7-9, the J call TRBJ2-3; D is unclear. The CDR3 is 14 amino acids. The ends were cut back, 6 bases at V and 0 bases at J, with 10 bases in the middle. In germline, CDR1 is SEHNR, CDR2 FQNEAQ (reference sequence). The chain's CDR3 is CASSARQSTDTQYF. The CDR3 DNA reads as TGTGCCAGCAGTGCCCGCCAAAGCACAGATACGCAGTATTTT. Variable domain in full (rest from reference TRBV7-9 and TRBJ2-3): DTGVSQNPRHKITKRGQNVTFRCDPISEHNRLYWYRQTLGQGPEFLTYFQNEAQLEKSRLLSDRFSAERPKGSFSTLEIQRTEQGDSAMYLCASSARQSTDTQYFGPGTRLTVL.

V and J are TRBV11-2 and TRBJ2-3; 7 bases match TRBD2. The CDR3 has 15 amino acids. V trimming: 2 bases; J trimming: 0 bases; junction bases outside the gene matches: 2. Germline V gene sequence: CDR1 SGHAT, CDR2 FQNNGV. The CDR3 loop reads CASSLRAGSTDTQYF. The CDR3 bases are TGTGCCAGCAGCTTACGAGCGGGGAGCACAGATACGCAGTATTTT.

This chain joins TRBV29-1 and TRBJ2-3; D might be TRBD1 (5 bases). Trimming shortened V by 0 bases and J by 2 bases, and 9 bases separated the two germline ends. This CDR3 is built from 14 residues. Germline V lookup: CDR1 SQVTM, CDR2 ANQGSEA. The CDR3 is CSVEDQGYTDTQYF. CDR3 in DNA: TGCAGCGTTGAAGATCAGGGCTACACAGATACGCAGTATTTT.

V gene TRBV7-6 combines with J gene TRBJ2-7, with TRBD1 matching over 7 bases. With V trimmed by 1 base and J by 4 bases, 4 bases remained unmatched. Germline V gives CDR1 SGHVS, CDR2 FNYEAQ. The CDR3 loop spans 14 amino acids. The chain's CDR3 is CASSLGGTEYEQYF. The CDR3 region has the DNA TGTGCCAGCAGCTTAGGGGGGACAGAATACGAGCAGTACTTC.

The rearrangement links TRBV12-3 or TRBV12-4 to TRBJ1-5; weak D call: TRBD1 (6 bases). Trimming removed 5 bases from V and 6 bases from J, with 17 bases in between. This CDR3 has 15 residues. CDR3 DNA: TGTGCCAGCAGTCGCGACAGGTTAATCGGTCAGCCCCAGCATTTT. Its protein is CASSRDRLIGQPQHF.

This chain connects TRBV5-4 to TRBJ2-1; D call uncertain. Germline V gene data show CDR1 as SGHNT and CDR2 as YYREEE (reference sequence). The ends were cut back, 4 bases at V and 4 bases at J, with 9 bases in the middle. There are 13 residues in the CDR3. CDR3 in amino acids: CASSPGLYNEQFF. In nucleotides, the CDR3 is TGTGCCAGCAGCCCCGGGTTATACAATGAGCAGTTCTTC.

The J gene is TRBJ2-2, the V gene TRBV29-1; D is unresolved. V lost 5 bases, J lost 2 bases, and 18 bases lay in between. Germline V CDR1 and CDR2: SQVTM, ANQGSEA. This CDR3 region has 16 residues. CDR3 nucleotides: TGCAGCGTTTCCCCATGGTCTCCCTCTAACACCGGGGAGCTGTTTTTT. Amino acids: CSVSPWSPSNTGELFF.

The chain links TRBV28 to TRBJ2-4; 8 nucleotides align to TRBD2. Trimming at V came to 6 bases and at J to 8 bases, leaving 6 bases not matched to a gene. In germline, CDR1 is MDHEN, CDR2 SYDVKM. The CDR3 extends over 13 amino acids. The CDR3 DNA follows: TGTGCCAGCAGAACTGCGGGGGGCTACATTCAGTACTTC. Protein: CASRTAGGYIQYF.

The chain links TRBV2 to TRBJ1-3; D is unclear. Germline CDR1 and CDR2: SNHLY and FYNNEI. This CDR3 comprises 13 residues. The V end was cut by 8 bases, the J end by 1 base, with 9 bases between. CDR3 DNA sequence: TGTGCCAGCTTTCAACTATCTGGAAACACCATATATTTT. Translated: CASFQLSGNTIYF.

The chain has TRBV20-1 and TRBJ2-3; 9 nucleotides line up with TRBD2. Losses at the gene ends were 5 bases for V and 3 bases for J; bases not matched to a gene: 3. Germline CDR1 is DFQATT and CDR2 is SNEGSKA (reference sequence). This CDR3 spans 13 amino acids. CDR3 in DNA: TGCAGTGCTCTAGCGGGGATAACAGATACGCAGTATTTT. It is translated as CSALAGITDTQYF.

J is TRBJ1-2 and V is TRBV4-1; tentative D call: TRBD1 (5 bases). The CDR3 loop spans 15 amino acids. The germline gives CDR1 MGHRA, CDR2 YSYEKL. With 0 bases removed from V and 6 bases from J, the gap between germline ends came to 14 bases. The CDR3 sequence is CASSQDGAGLNGYTF. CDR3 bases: TGCGCCAGCAGCCAAGATGGCGCAGGGTTGAATGGCTACACCTTC.

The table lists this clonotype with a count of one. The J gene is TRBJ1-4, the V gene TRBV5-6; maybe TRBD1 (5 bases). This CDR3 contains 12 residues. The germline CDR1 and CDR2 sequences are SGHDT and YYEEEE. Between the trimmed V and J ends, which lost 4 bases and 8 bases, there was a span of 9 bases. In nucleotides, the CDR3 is TGTGCCAGCAGCCGACGGGGGGAAAAACTGTTTTTT. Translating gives CASSRRGEKLFF. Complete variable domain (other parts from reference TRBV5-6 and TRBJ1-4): DAGVTQSPTHLIKTRGQQVTLRCSPKSGHDTVSWYQQALGQGPQFIFQYYEEEERQRGNFPDRFSGHQFPNYSSELNVNALLLGDSALYLCASSRRGEKLFFGSGTQLSVL.

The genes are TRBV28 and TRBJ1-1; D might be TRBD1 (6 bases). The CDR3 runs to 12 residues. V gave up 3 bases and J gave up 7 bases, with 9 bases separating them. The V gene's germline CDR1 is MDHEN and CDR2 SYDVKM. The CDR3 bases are TGTGCCAGCAGTTTGAGGACAGTTGAAGCTTTCTTT. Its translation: CASSLRTVEAFF.

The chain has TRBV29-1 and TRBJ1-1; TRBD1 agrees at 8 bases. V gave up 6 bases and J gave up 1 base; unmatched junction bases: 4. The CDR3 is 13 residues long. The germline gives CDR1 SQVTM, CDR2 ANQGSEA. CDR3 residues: CSVPGTGNTEAFF. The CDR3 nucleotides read TGCAGCGTCCCCGGGACAGGGAACACTGAAGCTTTCTTT.

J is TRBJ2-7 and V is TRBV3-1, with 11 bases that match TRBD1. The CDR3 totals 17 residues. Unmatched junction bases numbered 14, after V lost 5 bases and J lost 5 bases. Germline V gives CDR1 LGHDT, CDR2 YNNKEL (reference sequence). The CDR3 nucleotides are TGTGCCAGCAGCTCCCTGGGGGGGAGGACAGGGGGCCACGAGCAGTACTTC. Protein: CASSSLGGRTGGHEQYF.

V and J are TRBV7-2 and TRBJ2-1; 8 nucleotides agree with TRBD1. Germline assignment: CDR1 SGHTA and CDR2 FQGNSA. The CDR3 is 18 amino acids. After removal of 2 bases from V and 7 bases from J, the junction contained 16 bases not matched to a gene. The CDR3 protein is CASSLISMAGGGRNEQFF. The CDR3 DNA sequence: TGTGCCAGCAGCTTAATATCGATGGCAGGGGGCGGTAGGAATGAGCAGTTCTTC.

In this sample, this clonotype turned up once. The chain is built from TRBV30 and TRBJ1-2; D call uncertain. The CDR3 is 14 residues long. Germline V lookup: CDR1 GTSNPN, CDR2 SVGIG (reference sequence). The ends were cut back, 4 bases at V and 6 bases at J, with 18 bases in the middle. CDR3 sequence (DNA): TGTGCCTGGACCCAGGTGGTTATTGGCAATGGCTACACCTTC. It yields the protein CAWTQVVIGNGYTF.

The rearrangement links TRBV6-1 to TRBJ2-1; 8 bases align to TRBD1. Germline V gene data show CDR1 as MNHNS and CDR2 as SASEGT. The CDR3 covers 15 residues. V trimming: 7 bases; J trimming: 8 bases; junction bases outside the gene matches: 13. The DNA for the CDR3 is TGTGCCAGCACCGACATACTCCAGGGGGCCCATGAGCAGTTCTTC. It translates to CASTDILQGAHEQFF.

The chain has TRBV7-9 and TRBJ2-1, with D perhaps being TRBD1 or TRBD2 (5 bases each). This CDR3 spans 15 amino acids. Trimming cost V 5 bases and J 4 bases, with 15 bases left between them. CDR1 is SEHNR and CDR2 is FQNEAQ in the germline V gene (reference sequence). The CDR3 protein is CASSIGTAPYNEQFF. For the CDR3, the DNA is TGTGCCAGCAGCATCGGGACGGCCCCTTACAATGAGCAGTTCTTC.

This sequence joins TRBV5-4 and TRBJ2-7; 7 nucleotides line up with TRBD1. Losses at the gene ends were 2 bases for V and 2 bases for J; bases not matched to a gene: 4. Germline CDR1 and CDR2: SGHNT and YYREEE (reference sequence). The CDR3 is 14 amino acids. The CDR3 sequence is CASSFDRAAYEQYF. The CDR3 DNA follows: TGTGCCAGCAGCTTCGACAGGGCCGCCTACGAGCAGTACTTC.

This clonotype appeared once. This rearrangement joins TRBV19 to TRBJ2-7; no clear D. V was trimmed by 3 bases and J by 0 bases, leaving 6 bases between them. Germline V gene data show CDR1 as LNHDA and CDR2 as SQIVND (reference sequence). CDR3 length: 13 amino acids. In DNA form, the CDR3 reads TGTGCCAGTAGTATTTCTGACTCCTACGAGCAGTACTTC. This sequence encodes CASSISDSYEQYF.